This T cell receptor beta chain was profiled in a study of T cells in Graves' hyperthyroidism and ophthalmopathy. There were TCR beta CDR3 regions amplified from RNA transcripts. First-round RT-PCR with HTBI primers amplified the TCR CDR3 region. TCRdb independently ran MiXCR on the multiplex PCR reads; one entry per CDR3 protein. The sample lists hundreds of thousands of distinct CDR3 sequences, roughly 13% occurring once. In making diagnoses, clinical symptoms, serum thyroxine and TRAb, thyroid ultrasound and orbital computed tomography were all used. There are 17 residues in the CDR3. Germline values: CDR1 MNHEY, CDR2 SMNVEV (reference sequence). The ends lost 4 bases at V and 4 bases at J; junction bases unmatched: 13.

The chain is built from TRBV27 and TRBJ1-1; TRBD1 matches at 9 bases. Sequencing was performed on blood. This clonotype was sampled from a man in his fifties or sixties with Graves' ophthalmopathy. The CDR3 bases are TGTGCCAGCAGTTCAACCCCGAGTGAGACAGGGGGCACTGAAGCTTTCTTT. Protein product: CASSSTPSETGGTEAFF.